The clone carrying this T cell receptor (beta chain) has a single count. Deep was the level at which the assay was run. Sorted-subset replicate PCR reactions contained 200 to 250 ng DNA, corresponding to tens of thousands of T cell genomes. Measured with immunoSEQ multiplex PCR; TCRdb has only the in-frame clones, and not every one. The sample consists of some 650,000 clones, around 97% of them appearing once. The CDR3 consists of 15 residues. Germline assignment: CDR1 KGHSH and CDR2 LQKENI. The V end lost 5 bases, the J end lost 5 bases, and 16 bases lay between the germline ends. These data are taken from a study of shared clonotypes between healthy human individuals.

J is TRBJ1-5 and V is TRBV18, with D possibly matching TRBD1 (6 bases). The sequence was collected from a woman aged 25 to 45 in good health. The sample comprised naive CD4+ T cells sorted from blood. Subset meaning: CD45RA+ positively selected. The CDR3 DNA is TGTGCCAGCTCAACTACAGGGTTGGTCGATCAGCCCCAGCATTTT. Translating gives CASSTTGLVDQPQHF.